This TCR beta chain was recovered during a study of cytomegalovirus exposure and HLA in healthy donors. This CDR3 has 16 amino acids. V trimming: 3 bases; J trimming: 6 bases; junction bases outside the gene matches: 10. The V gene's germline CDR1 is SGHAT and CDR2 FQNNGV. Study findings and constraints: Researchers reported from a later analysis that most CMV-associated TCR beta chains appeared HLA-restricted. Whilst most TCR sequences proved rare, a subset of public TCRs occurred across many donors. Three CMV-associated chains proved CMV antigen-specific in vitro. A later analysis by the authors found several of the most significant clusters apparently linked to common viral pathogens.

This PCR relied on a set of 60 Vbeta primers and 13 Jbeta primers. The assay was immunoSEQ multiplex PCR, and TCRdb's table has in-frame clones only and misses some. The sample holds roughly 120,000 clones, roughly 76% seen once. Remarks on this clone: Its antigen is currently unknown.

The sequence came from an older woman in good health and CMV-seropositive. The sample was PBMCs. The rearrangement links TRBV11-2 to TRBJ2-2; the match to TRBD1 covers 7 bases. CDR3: CASSFLGQLGAGELFF. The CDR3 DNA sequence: TGTGCCAGCAGCTTTCTGGGACAGTTGGGGGCCGGGGAGCTGTTTTTT. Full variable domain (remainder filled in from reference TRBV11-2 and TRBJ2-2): EAGVAQSPRYKIIEKRQSVAFWCNPISGHATLYWYQQILGQGPKLLIQFQNNGVVDDSQLPKDRFSAERLKGVDSTLKIQPAKLEDSAVYLCASSFLGQLGAGELFFGEGSRLTVL.